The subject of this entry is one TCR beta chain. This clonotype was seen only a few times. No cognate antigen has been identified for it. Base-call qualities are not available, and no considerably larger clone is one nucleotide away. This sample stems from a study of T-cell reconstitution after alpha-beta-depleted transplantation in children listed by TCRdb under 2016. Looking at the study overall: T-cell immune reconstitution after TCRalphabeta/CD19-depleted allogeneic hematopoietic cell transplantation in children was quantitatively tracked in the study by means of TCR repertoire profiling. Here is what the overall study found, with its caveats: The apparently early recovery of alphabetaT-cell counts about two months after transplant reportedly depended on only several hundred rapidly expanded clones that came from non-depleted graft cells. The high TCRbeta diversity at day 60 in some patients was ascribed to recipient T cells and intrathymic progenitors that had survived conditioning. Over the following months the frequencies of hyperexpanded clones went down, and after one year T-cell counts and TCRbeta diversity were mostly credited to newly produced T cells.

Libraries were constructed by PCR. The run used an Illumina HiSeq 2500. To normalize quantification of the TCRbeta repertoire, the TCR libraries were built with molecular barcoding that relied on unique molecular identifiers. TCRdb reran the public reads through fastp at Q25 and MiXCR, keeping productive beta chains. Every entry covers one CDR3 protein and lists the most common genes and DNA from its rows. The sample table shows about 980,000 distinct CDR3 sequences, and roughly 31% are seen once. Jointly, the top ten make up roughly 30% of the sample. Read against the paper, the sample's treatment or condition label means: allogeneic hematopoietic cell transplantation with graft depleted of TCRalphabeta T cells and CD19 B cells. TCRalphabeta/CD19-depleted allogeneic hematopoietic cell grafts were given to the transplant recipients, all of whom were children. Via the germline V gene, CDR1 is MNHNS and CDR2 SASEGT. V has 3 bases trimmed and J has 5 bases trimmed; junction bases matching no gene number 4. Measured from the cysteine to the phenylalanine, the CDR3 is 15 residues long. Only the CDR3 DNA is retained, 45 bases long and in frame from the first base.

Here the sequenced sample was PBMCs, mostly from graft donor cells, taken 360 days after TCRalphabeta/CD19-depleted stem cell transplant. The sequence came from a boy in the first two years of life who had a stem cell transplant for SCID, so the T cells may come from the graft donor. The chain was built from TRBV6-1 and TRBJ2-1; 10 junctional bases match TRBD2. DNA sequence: TGTGCCAGCAGTGAGAGGACTAGCGGTAACAATGAGCAGTTCTTC. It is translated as CASSERTSGNNEQFF.